This TCR beta chain was obtained from a study of early T cells in non-severe SARS-CoV-2 infection (dated by TCRdb to the early 2020s). In the study overall: TCR sequencing used bulk RNA from unsorted whole blood, so alpha and beta chains could not be paired. The study at large found these results: VDJdb matching was skewed toward anti-spike CD8 responses and likely underestimated virus-specific expansions by missing private and CD4 specificities.

The library was obtained by 5' RACE. Instrument used: NextSeq 500. Unique molecular identifiers were attached to individual cDNA molecules in the TCR library protocol so that sequencing error and PCR bias could be corrected. Sequencing covered both TCR alpha and beta chains, and within each sample the abundances of alpha and beta sequences were tightly co-correlated. As for how the authors treated the data: Decombinator V4 was used to perform V gene, J gene and CDR3 annotation of TCR sequences. TCRs were defined as expanded if a significant change between any two time points was detected under a Poisson model with p below 0.0001. TCR abundances were normalised to the total number of TCRs sequenced in each sample and reported as counts per million. MAIT TCRs were defined by TRAV1-2 paired with TRAJ12, TRAJ20 or TRAJ33, and iNKT TCRs by TRAV10 paired with TRAJ18. A search of VDJdb, accessed on 1 November 2021, was run for TCRs annotated to CMV, EBV and SARS-CoV-2, with TCRs annotated for multiple antigens excluded. Using fastp at Q25 and MiXCR, TCRdb reprocessed the public reads and kept productive beta chains. Rows with a matching CDR3 protein are joined into one entry that keeps the most common DNA and genes. TCRdb's processing, not the study's, gives the V and J calls here. The sample has approximately 90,000 distinct CDR3 sequences on record, over 15% of them singletons. The ten largest clones add up to about 4.7% of the sample.

From a lookup of the germline V gene, CDR1 and CDR2 are MNHNS and SASEGT. The CDR3 contains 14 residues, cysteine and phenylalanine counted. Kept here is only the CDR3 DNA, which spans 42 bases and is read in frame from base 1. Trimming leaves V shorter by 10 bases and J shorter by 5 bases, with the junction holding 4 bases beyond the gene matches. Concerning this clonotype: What antigen it recognizes has not been identified. No base qualities exist here, and no much larger clone lies one base off it.

This was a case-control study nested in a cohort of healthcare workers in London, UK, who had nasopharyngeal swab PCR tests and blood samples taken every week. Healthcare workers were recruited during the week of the UK lockdown, between 23 and 31 March 2020, and followed weekly for up to roughly 16 weeks. This chain joins TRBV6-1 to TRBJ2-5; TRBD2 aligns with 16 central bases. The sample here was whole blood, taken at baseline. The sequence came from an adult who was a healthcare worker with PCR-confirmed SARS-CoV-2 infection or an uninfected control (not recorded which). The CDR3 region: CATGGLAGGETQYF. The nucleotides read TGTGCCACCGGGGGACTAGCGGGAGGGGAGACCCAGTACTTC.